One sample yielded the 20 T cell receptor beta chains listed below, sequenced in a study of OX40 agonist ivuxolimab in advanced cancers. The data were produced by immunoSEQ multiplex PCR, yet TCRdb's version contains in-frame clones alone and is incomplete. The sample carries some 50,000 clones, approximately 89% recorded once. The sequencing used CD4+ or CD8+ T cells sorted from blood, collected in a trial of the OX40 agonist ivuxolimab. Receptor source: an adult with an advanced solid tumor such as melanoma, head and neck, liver or kidney cancer.

This chain connects TRBV7-9 to TRBJ2-1; 8 bases line up with TRBD1. The germline V gene encodes CDR1 SEHNR and CDR2 FQNEAQ (reference sequence). The V and J ends lost 5 bases and 5 bases, in that order; junction bases with no gene match: 8. There are 15 residues in the CDR3. As DNA, the CDR3 is TGTGCCAGCAGCGGTGAGACAGGGGCGCACAATGAGCAGTTCTTC. Encoded protein: CASSGETGAHNEQFF.

The rearrangement uses TRBV11-2 and TRBJ1-4; D uncertain. This CDR3 spans 16 amino acids. V was shortened by 4 bases and J by 5 bases, with 17 bases between the two germline ends. The germline gives CDR1 SGHAT, CDR2 FQNNGV. Written as DNA, the CDR3 is TGTGCCAGCAGCTCTACCCTCCGGGCCACAAATGAAAAACTGTTTTTT. Amino acid sequence: CASSSTLRATNEKLFF.

This clone is a singleton in its sample. V is TRBV28 and J is TRBJ1-4; D not resolved. Trimming removed 4 bases at V and 0 bases at J, with 15 bases between. CDR3 length equals 17 residues. The germline V gene encodes CDR1 MDHEN and CDR2 SYDVKM. The CDR3 is CASSSLNSRSTNEKLFF. As DNA, the CDR3 is TGTGCCAGCAGTTCCTTAAACTCCAGGTCAACTAATGAAAAACTGTTTTTT.

The CDR3 coding sequence is TGTGCCAGCAGCCAAGACTTTTCGAACACCGGGGAGCTGTTTTTT. Amino acid sequence: CASSQDFSNTGELFF. The chain combines TRBV6-6 with TRBJ2-2; D call uncertain. The CDR3 is 15 amino acids. Trimming stripped 6 bases from V and 0 bases from J, with 11 bases between. Germline V gene data show CDR1 as MNHNY and CDR2 as SVGAGI (reference sequence).

This clone has only one observation. The chain links TRBV7-9 to TRBJ1-4; D ambiguous. Germline assignment: CDR1 SEHNR and CDR2 FQNEAQ (reference sequence). The CDR3 runs 14 residues. V was pared by 3 bases and J by 4 bases, with 9 bases between. CDR3 residues: CASSFGRINEKLFF. The CDR3 DNA reads as TGTGCCAGCAGCTTCGGGCGGATTAATGAAAAACTGTTTTTT.

CDR3 DNA sequence: TGCGCCAGCAGCACCCCCAGAGGGGAGCAGTTCTTC. This gives the protein CASSTPRGEQFF. The chain carries TRBV5-1 and TRBJ2-1; weak D call: TRBD2 (5 bases). V was shortened by 4 bases and J by 10 bases, with 12 bases between the two germline ends. CDR1 and CDR2 (germline): SGHRS, YFSETQ. The CDR3 has 12 residues.

This clone was recorded only once. CDR3 residues: CASRRVPYQETQYF. The CDR3 DNA is TGTGCCAGCAGGCGGGTCCCGTACCAAGAGACCCAGTACTTC. The chain recombines TRBV27 with TRBJ2-5, with D tentatively TRBD2 (5 bases). The germline gives CDR1 MNHEY, CDR2 SMNVEV (reference sequence). V was trimmed by 6 bases and J by 0 bases, leaving 11 bases between them. The CDR3 sequence is 14 residues long.

CDR3 sequence: CASSSFLAKNIQYF. The CDR3 region has the DNA TGTGCCAGCAGTTCCTTCCTAGCCAAAAACATTCAGTACTTC. The chain employs TRBV27 and TRBJ2-4, with D unclear. The germline V gene encodes CDR1 MNHEY and CDR2 SMNVEV (reference sequence). CDR3 length: 14 residues. Trimming cost V 4 bases and J 0 bases, with 7 bases left between them.

V is TRBV7-9 and J is TRBJ2-1, with 9 bases that match TRBD1. V shed 4 bases, J shed 7 bases, and the junction held 8 bases outside the gene matches. The CDR3 has 15 amino acids. The germline V gene encodes CDR1 SEHNR and CDR2 FQNEAQ (reference sequence). The CDR3 DNA sequence: TGTGCCAGCAGCTCCCGGGACAGGGTATGGAATGAGCAGTTCTTC. This translates into CASSSRDRVWNEQFF.

J is TRBJ2-1 and V is TRBV30; 7 nucleotides agree with TRBD2. There are 13 residues in the CDR3. Losses at the gene ends were 3 bases for V and 10 bases for J; bases not matched to a gene: 9. Germline V lookup: CDR1 GTSNPN, CDR2 SVGIG (reference sequence). The CDR3 DNA is TGTGCCTGGAGCAACCCGCCGGGACTAGAGCAGTTCTTC. This encodes CAWSNPPGLEQFF.

This clone has only one observation. This chain uses TRBV19 with TRBJ1-2; D perhaps matches TRBD1 (6 bases). This CDR3 has 13 amino acids. V was pared by 1 base and J by 4 bases, with 7 bases between. The germline gives CDR1 LNHDA, CDR2 SQIVND (reference sequence). CDR3 in DNA: TGTGCCAGTAGTATAGGACAGGTCTATGGCTACACCTTC. This codes for CASSIGQVYGYTF. Together with reference TRBV19 and TRBJ1-2, the CDR3 gives the full variable domain: DGGITQSPKYLFRKEGQNVTLSCEQNLNHDAMYWYRQDPGQGLRLIYYSQIVNDFQKGDIAEGYSVSREKKESFPLTVTSAQKNPTAFYLCASSIGQVYGYTFGSGTRLTVV.

The V call is TRBV28, the J call TRBJ2-1; 7 bases align to TRBD2. Looked up from germline, CDR1 is MDHEN and CDR2 is SYDVKM. The CDR3 is 16 residues long. With V trimmed by 2 bases and J by 8 bases, 12 bases remained unmatched. The CDR3 nucleotides read TGTGCCAGCAGTTTAGGGGCTAGCGGTGTTTGGGATGAGCAGTTCTTC. Translated: CASSLGASGVWDEQFF.

The gene calls are TRBV20-1 and TRBJ1-6; weak D call: TRBD1 (5 bases). The CDR3 spans 11 residues. The V end was cut by 2 bases, the J end by 13 bases, with 9 bases between. Germline-derived CDR1 and CDR2 are DFQATT and SNEGSKA (reference sequence). Written as DNA, the CDR3 is TGCAGTGCTAGAATGGGGGTCCCCCTCCACTTT. Translated, it gives CSARMGVPLHF.

CDR3 DNA sequence: TGCGCCAGCAGCCAAGAGGGGCCTTATCAGCCCCAGCATTTT. Residues: CASSQEGPYQPQHF. The chain joins TRBV4-1 to TRBJ1-5; D is possibly TRBD1 (5 bases). There are 14 residues in the CDR3. V lost 0 bases, J lost 5 bases, and 8 bases lay in between. CDR1 and CDR2 (germline): MGHRA, YSYEKL.

The chain carries TRBV6-1 and TRBJ1-1, with D possibly TRBD1 on 5 matching bases. The CDR3 is 12 amino acids. V lost 3 bases and J lost 7, with 9 bases in between. CDR1 and CDR2 from the germline V gene are MNHNS and SASEGT. The DNA for the CDR3 is TGTGCCAGCAGTGACCCGACAGTTGAAGCTTTCTTT. Amino acid sequence: CASSDPTVEAFF.

The chain has TRBV13 and TRBJ2-5; 8 bases map to TRBD1. The V segment lost 5 bases and the J segment 5 bases; nucleotides outside the gene matches: 7. The CDR3 has 14 residues. Germline CDR1 reads PRHDT; CDR2 reads FYEKMQ (reference sequence). The CDR3 DNA follows: TGTGCCAGCAGCACAGGACAGGGAGGCGAGACCCAGTACTTC. It translates to CASSTGQGGETQYF.

In its sample, this clone was seen once. The gene calls are TRBV25-1 and TRBJ2-1; a weak D match, TRBD2 (5 bases). Germline assignment: CDR1 MGHDK and CDR2 SYGVNS. The CDR3 covers 16 residues. Trimming removed 4 bases from V and 0 bases from J, with 13 bases in between. The DNA of the CDR3 is TGTGCCAGCAGTGCGGACTGGGGAAGCTCCTACAATGAGCAGTTCTTC. It yields the protein CASSADWGSSYNEQFF.

V and J are TRBV2 and TRBJ2-5, with no clear D. Germline-derived CDR1 and CDR2 are SNHLY and FYNNEI. Trimming took 1 base from V and 5 from J, leaving 14 bases between them. CDR3 size: 15 residues. CDR3 nucleotides: TGTGCCAGCAGTGAAGGCCCCGGGCAGAGGGAGACCCAGTACTTC. It codes for CASSEGPGQRETQYF.

The J gene is TRBJ1-5, the V gene TRBV7-8; 9 bases agree with TRBD1. The CDR3 loop spans 15 amino acids. The V gene end was trimmed by 5 bases and the J gene end by 2 bases; junction bases not matched to a gene: 4. In germline, CDR1 is SGHVS, CDR2 FQNEAQ. The CDR3 region is CASSRGQGRNQPQHF. The CDR3 DNA follows: TGTGCCAGCAGCCGTGGACAGGGGCGCAATCAGCCCCAGCATTTT.

The chain links TRBV5-4 to TRBJ2-3, with TRBD2 matching over 9 bases. Trimming removed 4 bases from V and 0 bases from J; junction bases left unmatched: 12. There are 18 residues in the CDR3. Germline CDR1 and CDR2: SGHNT and YYREEE (reference sequence). The CDR3, as DNA: TGTGCCAGCAGCATCTCTAGCGGGGACCTCGGAAGCACAGATACGCAGTATTTT. It is translated as CASSISSGDLGSTDTQYF.